This T cell receptor (beta chain) was obtained from a study of shared clonotypes between healthy human individuals. In regard to this clone: As yet, its antigen is unknown.

Findings and limits, study-wide: Only a few donors were included, so the genetic and exposure-history diversity represented was limited.

Assay used: immunoSEQ multiplex PCR; TCRdb lists only in-frame clones, some missing. The top ten clones hold roughly 0.42% of a sample with approximately 1.5 million clones, under 99% of them seen once. The CDR3 is 14 residues long. Looked up from germline, CDR1 is LGHNT and CDR2 is FRNRAP. Deletions cut 2 bases from V and 2 bases from J, with 9 bases between. Donors comprised healthy HIV-negative adults lacking recent acute infections or vaccinations. Sequences were obtained from naive CD4+ T cells sorted from blood. Stated subset: CD45RA+ positively selected. The chain combines TRBV12-5 with TRBJ1-2; the D gene is possibly TRBD1 (6 bases). This clonotype was obtained from a man aged 25 to 40 in good health. CDR3 DNA sequence: TGTGCTAGTGGTTTGCTCGGGACAAACTATGGCTACACCTTC. It yields the protein CASGLLGTNYGYTF.